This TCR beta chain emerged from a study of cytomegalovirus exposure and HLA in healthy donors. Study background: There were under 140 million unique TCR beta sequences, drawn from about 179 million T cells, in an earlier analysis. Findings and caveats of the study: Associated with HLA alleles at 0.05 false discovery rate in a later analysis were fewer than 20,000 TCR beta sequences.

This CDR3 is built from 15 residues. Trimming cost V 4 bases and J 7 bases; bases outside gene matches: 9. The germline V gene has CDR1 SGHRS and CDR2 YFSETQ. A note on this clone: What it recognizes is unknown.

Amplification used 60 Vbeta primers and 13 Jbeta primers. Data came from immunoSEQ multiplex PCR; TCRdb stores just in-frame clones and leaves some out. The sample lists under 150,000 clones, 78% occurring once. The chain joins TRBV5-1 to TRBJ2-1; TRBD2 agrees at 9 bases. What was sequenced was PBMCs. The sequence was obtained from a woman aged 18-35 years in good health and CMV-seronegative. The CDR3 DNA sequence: TGCGCCAGCAGCCCCGTGGCGGGAGGGTCGAATGAGCAGTTCTTC. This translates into CASSPVAGGSNEQFF.